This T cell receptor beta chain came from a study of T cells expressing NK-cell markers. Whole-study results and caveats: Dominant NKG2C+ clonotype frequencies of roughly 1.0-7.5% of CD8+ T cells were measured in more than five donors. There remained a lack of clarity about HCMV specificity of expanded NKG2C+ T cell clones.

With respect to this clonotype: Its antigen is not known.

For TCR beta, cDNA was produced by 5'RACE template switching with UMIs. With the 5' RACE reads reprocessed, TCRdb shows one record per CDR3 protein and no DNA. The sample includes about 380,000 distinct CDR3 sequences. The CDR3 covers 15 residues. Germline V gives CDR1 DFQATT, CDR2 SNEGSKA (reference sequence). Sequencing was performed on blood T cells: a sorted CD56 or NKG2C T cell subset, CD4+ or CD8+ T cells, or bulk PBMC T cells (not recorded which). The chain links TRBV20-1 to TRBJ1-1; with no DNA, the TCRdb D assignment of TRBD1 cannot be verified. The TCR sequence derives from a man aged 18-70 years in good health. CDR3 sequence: CSASDAGTGGSQAFF.